One TCR beta chain is described in this entry. Here immunoSEQ multiplex PCR was the method, and the copy in TCRdb shows in-frame clones only, minus some. The sample carries approximately 82,000 clones, 75% to 90% recorded once. CDR3 length: 14 amino acids. Germline V lookup: CDR1 KGHSH, CDR2 LQKENI. The V gene lost 3 bases and the J gene lost 9 bases, with 14 bases spanning the gap. The data belong to a study of OX40 agonist ivuxolimab in advanced cancers. The rearrangement joins TRBV18 to TRBJ2-2; D perhaps matches TRBD1 (6 bases). Sequences were derived from CD4+ or CD8+ T cells sorted from blood, sampled in a trial of the OX40 agonist ivuxolimab. This receptor was identified in an adult with an advanced solid tumor such as melanoma, head and neck, liver or kidney cancer. This chain's CDR3 is CASSPGTLLWELFF. The CDR3 DNA is TGTGCCAGCTCACCCGGGACACTTCTGTGGGAGCTGTTTTTT. The whole variable domain, filled in from reference TRBV18 and TRBJ2-2, reads NAGVMQNPRHLVRRRGQEARLRCSPMKGHSHVYWYRQLPEEGLKFMVYLQKENIIDESGMPKERFSAEFPKEGPSILRIQQVVRGDSAAYFCASSPGTLLWELFFGEGSRLTVL.